This is a list of T cell receptor beta chains from one sample in a study of OX40 agonist ivuxolimab in advanced cancers. Assay: immunoSEQ multiplex PCR; the TCRdb copy retains only in-frame clones and omits some. The repertoire holds 64,000 or so clones, with about 80% as singletons. The sample was CD4+ or CD8+ T cells sorted from blood, taken in a trial of the OX40 agonist ivuxolimab. These receptor sequences come from an adult with an advanced solid tumor such as melanoma, head and neck, liver or kidney cancer. The conserved cysteine and the conserved F or W are not part of the CDR3 here.

CDR3aa | v_gene
ASSGQPGNLYGYT | TRBV2
ASSEGRSLSGNTIY | TRBV10-1
ASSDGLGLGAKNIQY | TRBV25-1
ASSLVWPAYEQY | TRBV7-2
ASRPKNRGTYGYT | TRBV6-6
ASNIQGRTDTQY | TRBV10-2
ASSERSSGAYEQY | TRBV2
ASSPPGVPYEQY | TRBV18
ASSPPRILQREPNYGYT | TRBV18
ASSRPTGSGNTIY | TRBV18
ASSVGDRNYGYT | TRBV9
ASSLEGGPPH | TRBV5-1
ASSPPAGTTSYEQY | TRBV18
ASSLRGAGDTEAF | TRBV5-1
ASSIPRGRHGELF | TRBV19
ASSLVKNTGELF | TRBV11-3
ASKRTRSSVSYEQY | TRBV27
ASSYAGVGGNTIY | TRBV6-6
ASSVAGHWGYEQY | TRBV9
AISEVGGNTEAF | TRBV10-3
ASSQLPMEQY | TRBV14
ASSVGKGGAYGYT | TRBV2
ASSTGQGRGSPLH | TRBV19
ASSIDWAGEQF | TRBV7-3
ASSLAGSGGNEQY | TRBV5-4
ASSFGGALGETQY | TRBV5-1
ASSTPCPGNTIY | TRBV21-1
ASSLTGDGYGYT | TRBV5-5
ASSSGAEGTQY | TRBV6-4
ASSLGTGTGELF | TRBV5-1
ASSPLDRPSTDTQY | TRBV18
ASSLVRSGSLADTQY | TRBV7-2
ASSPDRGRAEAF | TRBV7-3
ASSVAGGNLPGQNTEAF | TRBV9
ASSRSSYNSPLH | TRBV6-5
ASVEGYTIY | TRBV6-6
ASSEEAGPNYGYT | TRBV6-1
AWSVRNGYT | TRBV30
ASSDRGKQF | TRBV6-4
ASGIRDGRVNTEAF | TRBV2
ASSYGGQPYGYT | TRBV6-6
ASTPYRGSLYGYT | TRBV19